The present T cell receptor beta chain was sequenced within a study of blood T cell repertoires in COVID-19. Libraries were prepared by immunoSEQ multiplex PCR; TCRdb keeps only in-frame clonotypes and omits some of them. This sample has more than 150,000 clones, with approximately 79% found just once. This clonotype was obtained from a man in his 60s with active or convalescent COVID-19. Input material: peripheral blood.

The CDR3 DNA reads TGTGCCAGCAGCCCAACGCAGTTGGCGGGCGGGGAGCTGTTTTTT. This codes for CASSPTQLAGGELFF. The chain couples TRBV14 to TRBJ2-2, with a possible D match to TRBD2 (5 bases). CDR1 is SGHDN and CDR2 is FVKESK in the germline V gene. Deletions cut 4 bases from V and 7 bases from J, with 16 bases between. The CDR3 totals 15 residues.